These T cell receptor beta chains were read from a single sample in a study of cytomegalovirus exposure and HLA in healthy donors. Only in-frame clones appear in the TCRdb table, and some are missing; sequencing was by immunoSEQ multiplex PCR. This table has 100,000 or so clones, approximately 94% appearing once. The material sequenced was PBMCs. Every receptor here comes from a woman in her late teens or twenties in good health and CMV-seronegative. The conserved cysteine and the conserved F or W are not part of the CDR3 here. Expanded clones are given a class, and other clones once, few, many or no size at all.

TRBV27	.	ASSSQDFVAF
TRBV19	.	ASSPREGADTQY
TRBV4-1	.	ASSQGGGELF
TRBV7-2	.	ASSYEQGKTYEQY
TRBV7-9	.	ASSLGIVAGGPFNEQF
TRBV4-2	.	ASSRLGQDLSGNTIY
TRBV7-2	.	ASSLSGAGGNTGELF
TRBV9	.	ASSVGDGGGPDTQY
TRBV29-1	.	SVGSGPSNQPQH
TRBV10-2	.	ASSESAGGTYEQY
TRBV6-1	many	ASSERPAVPGQLDTQY
TRBV19	.	ASSLPNYGYT
TRBV27	.	ASRRQPPWNSPLH